The TCR beta chain described here comes from a study of tumor-infiltrating lymphocytes in primary liver carcinoma. For the study at large: The study enrolled male and female patients aged 30 to 69 years.

From roughly 500 ng total RNA, TCR beta cDNA was generated with a primer in the constant region. Nested multiplex PCR, run for three rounds with slightly modified ARM-PCR, yielded TCR beta libraries. Rounds one and two of PCR, each of around 9 cycles, were primed with TRBV1-TRBV30 forward primers and a C-beta reverse primer. Each CDR3 protein is one row after TCRdb ran MiXCR on the multiplex PCR reads. The table lists 330,000 or so distinct CDR3 sequences, about 61% of them singletons. Germline DNA was also extracted, while the blood RNA originated from unsorted whole blood. The CDR3 length is 15 residues. The germline CDR1 and CDR2 sequences are MNHEY and SVGAGI. In the case of this clonotype: One end of the junction varies from germline; a read error may be responsible.

Input material: peripheral blood. The receptor's source is a man in his forties with primary liver carcinoma and hepatitis B virus infection. This chain connects TRBV6-5 to TRBJ2-1; D not certain. The chain's CDR3 is CASSPRPTSYDEQFF. The CDR3 nucleotides are TGTGCCAGCAGCCCGCGACCTACCTCCTACGATGAGCAGTTCTTC.